The T cell receptor (beta chain) described here comes from a study of OX40 agonist ivuxolimab in advanced cancers. Study findings and constraints: The investigators did not determine what antigen specificity the expanded peripheral T cells had. Blood T cells, both CD4+ and CD8+, expanded clonally by week 6 at 0.1 to 3.0 mg/kg.

The germline V and J ends were trimmed by 2 bases and 12 bases, with 16 bases remaining between them. Germline CDR1 is SGHVS and CDR2 is FNYEAQ. The CDR3 runs to 13 residues. The protocol was immunoSEQ multiplex PCR, while the TCRdb copy is restricted to in-frame clones and leaves out a portion. The data hold about 82,000 clones, with over 75% observed a single time. As to this clone: Its antigen is undetermined.

The sample in question was CD4+ or CD8+ T cells sorted from blood, obtained in a trial of the OX40 agonist ivuxolimab. The TCR comes from an adult with an advanced solid tumor such as melanoma, head and neck, liver or kidney cancer. This rearrangement joins TRBV7-6 to TRBJ2-5; D unresolved. The CDR3 spells CASSLWTETSEYF. DNA of the CDR3: TGTGCCAGCAGCTTATGGACGGAAACATCCGAGTACTTC.